The 27 T cell receptor beta chains presented below share a single source sample, sequenced in a study of blood T cell repertoires in COVID-19. Assay: immunoSEQ multiplex PCR; the TCRdb copy retains only in-frame clones and omits some. The table lists 150,000 or so clones, approximately 88% of them singletons, with roughly 13% in the top ten. Sequencing was carried out using PBMCs or T cells enriched from blood (not recorded which). These TCRs come from an older woman who had recovered from COVID-19.

The chain is built from TRBV5-1 and TRBJ2-2, with 9 nucleotides matching TRBD1. Germline loops: CDR1 SGHRS, CDR2 YFSETQ. The CDR3 is 17 amino acids. With V trimmed by 0 bases and J by 9 bases, 12 bases remained unmatched. The CDR3 spells CASSLAYGTGTVRELFF. In nucleotides, the CDR3 is TGCGCCAGCAGCTTGGCATATGGGACAGGGACGGTCAGGGAGCTGTTTTTT. The variable domain in full, completed from reference TRBV5-1 and TRBJ2-2, reads KAGVTQTPRYLIKTRGQQVTLSCSPISGHRSVSWYQQTPGQGLQFLFEYFSETQRNKGNFPGRFSGRQFSNSRSEMNVSTLELGDSALYLCASSLAYGTGTVRELFFGEGSRLTVL.

The chain is built from TRBV5-1 and TRBJ1-5; D is ambiguous. Trimming pared 2 bases from V and 5 bases from J, leaving 14 bases between. The length of the CDR3 is 15 residues. Germline V gene data show CDR1 as SGHRS and CDR2 as YFSETQ. CDR3 residues: CASSLRAGRDQPQHF. In nucleotides, the CDR3 is TGCGCCAGCAGCTTACGGGCCGGGCGGGATCAGCCCCAGCATTTT.

The rearrangement joins TRBV10-2 to TRBJ1-1; 7 bases match TRBD1. The CDR3 is 14 residues long. CDR1 is WSHSY, CDR2 SAAADI, per germline. Germline trimming cut 8 bases from V and 5 bases from J; bases unmatched to any gene: 11. CDR3 sequence: CASRDSGGSTEAFF. The CDR3 nucleotides read TGCGCCAGCCGGGATTCAGGGGGTTCGACTGAAGCTTTCTTT.

The chain employs TRBV11-1 and TRBJ2-7; no definite D call. Per germline, CDR1 SGHAT and CDR2 FQDESV (reference sequence). The CDR3 runs 15 residues. V was cut by 1 base and J by 0 bases, with 10 bases left in between. CDR3 sequence: CASSLGWSNSYEQYF. In nucleotides, the CDR3 is TGTGCCAGCAGCTTAGGATGGAGCAACTCCTACGAGCAGTACTTC.

The sample holds one count of this clone. V gene TRBV19 combines with J gene TRBJ1-5; 7 nucleotides line up with TRBD1. The CDR3 is made up of 16 amino acids. Germline CDR1 LNHDA, CDR2 SQIVND (reference sequence). J lost 1 base, V lost 5 bases, and 8 bases had no gene match. The CDR3 coding sequence is TGTGCCAGTAGTGGCTTGACAGGGATGAGCAATCAGCCCCAGCATTTT. Translation gives CASSGLTGMSNQPQHF.

The chain uses TRBV18 and TRBJ2-1, with D possibly matching TRBD2 (6 bases). The CDR3 loop spans 13 amino acids. V lost 6 bases and J lost 5, with 11 bases in between. Germline V CDR1 and CDR2: KGHSH, LQKENI. In DNA form, the CDR3 reads TGTGCCAGCTCGACGACTAGAGACAATGAGCAGTTCTTC. Its protein product is CASSTTRDNEQFF.

V and J are TRBV24-1 and TRBJ2-1; TRBD2 aligns across 15 bases. Germline-derived CDR1 and CDR2 are KGHDR and SFDVKD. V shed 2 bases, J shed 10 bases, and the junction held 8 bases outside the gene matches. This CDR3 contains 17 residues. The CDR3 protein is CATSDSGTSGGLGEQFF. CDR3 DNA sequence: TGTGCCACCAGTGATTCCGGGACTAGCGGGGGGCTTGGGGAGCAGTTCTTC.

The chain links TRBV2 to TRBJ2-1, with 7 bases identical to TRBD1. The CDR3 consists of 16 residues. Germline CDR1 SNHLY, CDR2 FYNNEI. V shed 6 bases and J 3 bases; nucleotides not matched to a gene: 11. CDR3 loop: CASSLMTGSYYNEQFF. CDR3 nucleotides: TGTGCCAGCAGCCTCATGACAGGGAGCTACTACAATGAGCAGTTCTTC.

The chain uses TRBV3-1 (or the pseudogene TRBV3-2) and TRBJ2-1; 7 bases map to TRBD1. The ends lost 4 bases at V and 4 bases at J; junction bases unmatched: 4. CDR1 LGHDT and CDR2 YNNKEL come from the germline V gene (reference sequence). This CDR3 is 14 amino acids long. The DNA for the CDR3 is TGTGCCAGCAGCCGACCGGGACAGTACAATGAGCAGTTCTTC. Residues: CASSRPGQYNEQFF.

The V gene is TRBV2, the J gene TRBJ2-5, with 9 bases lining up with TRBD2. Looked up from germline, CDR1 is SNHLY and CDR2 is FYNNEI. J lost 5 bases, V lost 7 bases, and 20 bases had no gene match. The CDR3 covers 18 residues. CDR3 amino acids: CASILPWSSGSSGETQYF. CDR3 bases: TGTGCCAGCATTCTCCCCTGGAGTAGCGGGAGTTCGGGGGAGACCCAGTACTTC. Full variable domain (remainder filled in from reference TRBV2 and TRBJ2-5): EPEVTQTPSHQVTQMGQEVILRCVPISNHLYFYWYRQILGQKVEFLVSFYNNEISEKSEIFDDQFSVERPDGSNFTLKIRSTKLEDSAMYFCASILPWSSGSSGETQYFGPGTRLLVL.

V usage is TRBV7-9 and J usage is TRBJ2-1; D is possibly TRBD1 (5 bases). Trimming took off 7 bases at V and 3 bases at J, with 10 bases between the two ends. The CDR3 runs 13 residues. Germline assignment: CDR1 SEHNR and CDR2 FQNEAQ (reference sequence). DNA of the CDR3: TGTGCCAGCACTAGACAGAGCTACAATGAGCAGTTCTTC. As protein: CASTRQSYNEQFF.

The genes are TRBV19 and TRBJ2-2; 7 bases are shared with TRBD1. The CDR3 totals 14 residues. V lost 6 bases and J lost 5; bases outside the gene matches: 6. Germline CDR1 is LNHDA and CDR2 is SQIVND (reference sequence). Here the CDR3 reads CASSPRQGTGELFF. CDR3 DNA sequence: TGTGCCAGTAGCCCAAGACAGGGTACCGGGGAGCTGTTTTTT.

This chain uses TRBV2 with TRBJ2-2; D perhaps matches TRBD2 (6 bases). The CDR3 is 15 residues long. With 8 bases removed from V and 4 bases from J, the gap between germline ends came to 17 bases. Germline loops: CDR1 SNHLY, CDR2 FYNNEI. This CDR3 is CASAWGEAGTGELFF. The CDR3 DNA sequence: TGTGCCAGCGCGTGGGGGGAAGCGGGCACCGGGGAGCTGTTTTTT.

This clone was seen only once. The rearrangement uses TRBV5-6 and TRBJ2-7; D unclear. Germline values: CDR1 SGHDT, CDR2 YYEEEE. This CDR3 is built from 12 residues. V lost 5 bases, J lost 6 bases, and 12 bases lay in between. CDR3 in DNA: TGTGCCAGCAGTTCGTGGAACAGCGAGCAGTACTTC. It is translated as CASSSWNSEQYF.

The CDR3 reads CASSFVSGTGLTDTQYF. DNA of the CDR3: TGCGCCAGCAGCTTTGTATCCGGGACAGGGCTCACAGATACGCAGTATTTT. V and J are TRBV5-1 and TRBJ2-3; TRBD1 agrees at 9 bases. The length of the CDR3 is 17 residues. V was clipped by 2 bases and J by 2 bases; unmatched bases: 9. Germline CDR1 is SGHRS and CDR2 is YFSETQ. The whole variable domain, filled in from reference TRBV5-1 and TRBJ2-3, reads KAGVTQTPRYLIKTRGQQVTLSCSPISGHRSVSWYQQTPGQGLQFLFEYFSETQRNKGNFPGRFSGRQFSNSRSEMNVSTLELGDSALYLCASSFVSGTGLTDTQYFGPGTRLTVL.

In its sample, this clone was seen a few times. The chain links TRBV5-1 to TRBJ2-1; D uncertain. The germline V gene encodes CDR1 SGHRS and CDR2 YFSETQ. This CDR3 region has 13 residues. V was cut by 0 bases and J by 7 bases, with 8 bases left in between. CDR3 bases: TGCGCCAGCAGCTTGGAACCAGTGAATGAGCAGTTCTTC. Translating gives CASSLEPVNEQFF.

This clone was found once. The chain carries TRBV6-2 or TRBV6-3 and TRBJ1-1; the D is unclear. This CDR3 comprises 14 residues. Looked up from germline, CDR1 is MNHEY and CDR2 is SVGEGT. V shed 6 bases and J shed 1 base, with 12 bases lying between them. This CDR3 reads CASSPWQENTEAFF. For the CDR3, the DNA is TGTGCCAGCAGCCCCTGGCAGGAGAACACTGAAGCTTTCTTT.

The chain recombines TRBV5-1 with TRBJ1-1; a possible D gene is TRBD1 (5 bases). Trimming stripped 1 base from V and 1 base from J, with 8 bases between. The CDR3 contains 14 residues. Germline V CDR1 and CDR2: SGHRS, YFSETQ. For the CDR3, the DNA is TGCGCCAGCAGCTTGCCCCAGGGGAACACTGAAGCTTTCTTT. Protein product: CASSLPQGNTEAFF.

The V and J genes are TRBV5-4 and TRBJ2-7, with TRBD2 matching 7 bases. The CDR3 sequence is 16 residues long. Germline V gene data show CDR1 as SGHNT and CDR2 as YYREEE (reference sequence). The ends lost 5 bases at V and 0 bases at J; junction bases unmatched: 11. The CDR3 reads CASSMEATSVSYEQYF. The CDR3 DNA reads as TGTGCCAGCAGTATGGAGGCAACTAGCGTCTCCTACGAGCAGTACTTC.

This chain connects TRBV12-3 or TRBV12-4 to TRBJ2-2, with D possibly TRBD1 on 5 matching bases. The CDR3 runs 12 residues. Deletions cut 6 bases from V and 5 bases from J, with 7 bases between. The CDR3 DNA sequence: TGTGCCAGCAGAGGGGAAACCGGGGAGCTGTTTTTT. It is translated as CASRGETGELFF.

This chain uses TRBV6-2 or TRBV6-3 with TRBJ1-4; 7 bases agree with TRBD1. V lost 2 bases and J lost 8; bases outside the gene matches: 8. The CDR3 totals 15 residues. Germline assignment: CDR1 MNHEY and CDR2 SVGEGT. DNA of the CDR3: TGTGCCAGCAGTTACCCGGCAGGGGGAAGAGAAAAACTGTTTTTT. It yields the protein CASSYPAGGREKLFF.

The rearrangement links TRBV19 to TRBJ2-5; D unclear. CDR1 is LNHDA and CDR2 is SQIVND in the germline V gene (reference sequence). The CDR3 is 13 amino acids. Trimming left V 2 bases short and J 1 base short, with 5 bases between. CDR3 residues: CASSIMSQETQYF. The CDR3 DNA reads as TGTGCCAGTAGTATAATGAGCCAAGAGACCCAGTACTTC.

CDR3 bases: TGTGCCAGCAGCGTAGTATCGCGGGGTGAGCAGTTCTTC. Protein product: CASSVVSRGEQFF. V and J are TRBV9 and TRBJ2-1; possibly TRBD2 for D (6 bases). In germline, CDR1 is SGDLS, CDR2 YYNGEE. The CDR3 is made up of 13 amino acids. Trimming stripped 0 bases from V and 9 bases from J, with 10 bases between.

This sequence joins TRBV9 and TRBJ1-2, with 9 bases aligning to TRBD1. Germline V gives CDR1 SGDLS, CDR2 YYNGEE. Trimming took 3 bases from V and 5 from J; bases not matched to a gene: 8. This CDR3 spans 15 amino acids. Here the CDR3 reads CASSAQTGGGYGYTF. In DNA form, the CDR3 reads TGTGCCAGCAGCGCGCAGACAGGGGGTGGTTATGGCTACACCTTC.

The chain has TRBV6-2 or TRBV6-3 and TRBJ1-2; TRBD1 matches at 8 bases. The CDR3 runs to 15 residues. Trimming took 6 bases from V and 5 from J; bases not matched to a gene: 11. Germline lookup yields CDR1 MNHEY and CDR2 SVGEGT. CDR3 sequence reads: CASSQRTGIGYGYTF. The DNA of the CDR3 is TGTGCCAGCAGCCAAAGGACAGGGATAGGATATGGCTACACCTTC.

The chain combines TRBV29-1 with TRBJ2-5; D may be TRBD1 (5 bases). The CDR3 length is 13 residues. V was trimmed by 2 bases and J by 6 bases, leaving 13 bases between them. Germline V gene sequence: CDR1 SQVTM, CDR2 ANQGSEA. The CDR3, as DNA: TGCAGCGTTGAATTCCAGGGTACAAAGACCCAGTACTTC. This sequence encodes CSVEFQGTKTQYF.

The sample holds one count of this clone. This chain uses TRBV7-6 with TRBJ2-1; 11 bases agree with TRBD2. The V and J ends lost 5 bases and 2 bases, in that order; junction bases with no gene match: 8. Germline lookup yields CDR1 SGHVS and CDR2 FNYEAQ. This CDR3 is built from 17 residues. CDR3 loop: CASSPLAGAVTYNEQFF. The CDR3 region has the DNA TGTGCCAGCAGCCCACTAGCGGGGGCAGTTACCTACAATGAGCAGTTCTTC.